Listed below are T cell receptor beta chains from one sample, sequenced in a study of T cells in Graves' hyperthyroidism and ophthalmopathy. MiXCR was run by TCRdb on the multiplex PCR reads, yielding one entry per CDR3 protein. The sample holds about 640,000 distinct CDR3 sequences, about 45% seen once. Sequenced sample: peripheral blood or thyroid tissue (not recorded which). Source of these receptors: an adult man with Graves' disease, either hyperthyroidism or ophthalmopathy (not recorded which). The CDR3 runs from the conserved cysteine through the conserved F or W. The D gene is left open where the match is weak. Some rows have no size entry. The others give once, few or many, or a class for an expanded clone.

v_call,j_call,cdr3_length,clone_size,d_call,cdr3_nt,cdr3_aa
TRBV29-1,TRBJ2-2,15,-,-,TGCAGCCAAGATAGTAGGAGGAGTAACACCGGGGAGCTGTTTTTT,CSQDSRRSNTGELFF
TRBV7-9,TRBJ2-7,16,many,TRBD2,TGTGCCAGCAGCCGTACGCGACTAGCGGGGGTCTACGAGCAGTACTTC,CASSRTRLAGVYEQYF
TRBV10-3,TRBJ1-5,13,-,-,TGTGCCAGCATGGTCTCCGGCAATCAGCCCCAGCATTTT,CASMVSGNQPQHF
TRBV25-1,TRBJ1-4,15,few,-,TGTGCCAGCTCACCCGGACATAGTGGCGGTGAAAAACTGTTTTTT,CASSPGHSGGEKLFF
TRBV29-1,TRBJ1-1,15,-,-,TGCAGCGTTGCAGGGTTTGGAAACACCAACACTGAAGCTTTCTTT,CSVAGFGNTNTEAFF
TRBV2,TRBJ1-6,17,-,-,TGTGCCAGCAGTTTCGGTTTTGGGGGGACCTATAATTCACCCCTCCACTTT,CASSFGFGGTYNSPLHF
TRBV12-3/TRBV12-4,TRBJ1-5,13,-,-,TGTGCCAGCAGCCAATTTGGAAATCAGCCCCAGCATTTT,CASSQFGNQPQHF
TRBV29-1,TRBJ1-1,11,few,-,TGCAGCGTTGAGCAGGGGCTAGAAGCTTTCTTT,CSVEQGLEAFF
TRBV20-1,TRBJ1-1,16,-,-,TGCAGTGCTCCGGAACTCGGGGGAGGTATGAACACTGAAGCTTTCTTT,CSAPELGGGMNTEAFF
TRBV10-1,TRBJ2-5,17,-,TRBD1,TGCGCCAGCAGTGAGTCTTTGGGACAGGGGGCAGGAGAGACCCAGTACTTC,CASSESLGQGAGETQYF
TRBV7-6,TRBJ2-7,13,few,-,TGTGCCAGCAGCTTAATAGCTAGGGACGAGCAGTACTTC,CASSLIARDEQYF
TRBV7-8,TRBJ2-2,16,-,TRBD2,TGTGCCAGCAGCCAAGGACTAGCGGGAGGACACGGGGAGCTGTTTTTT,CASSQGLAGGHGELFF
TRBV7-8,TRBJ2-5,15,many,TRBD1,TGTGCCAGCAGCCCACCGGGACAGGGGCAAGAGACCCAGTACTTC,CASSPPGQGQETQYF
TRBV10-3,TRBJ1-5,16,-,TRBD1,TGTGCCATCAGTGAGTTTGGACAGGGCTCGAATCAGCCCCAGCATTTT,CAISEFGQGSNQPQHF
TRBV25-1,TRBJ1-2,15,-,-,TGTGCCAGCAGTGAGAAGGTGGGGATGGACTATGGCTACACCTTC,CASSEKVGMDYGYTF
TRBV20-1,TRBJ2-7,10,many,-,TGCAGTGCTAGAGGGGGCGAGCAGTACTTC,CSARGGEQYF
TRBV9,TRBJ1-1,13,-,-,TGTGCCAGCAGGTGGCAGAGGAACACTGAAGCTTTCTTT,CASRWQRNTEAFF
TRBV10-2,TRBJ2-7,15,many,TRBD2,TGCGCCAGCAGTCTGCCTAGCGGGTCCTCCTACGAGCAGTACTTC,CASSLPSGSSYEQYF
TRBV6-1,TRBJ2-7,15,-,TRBD2,TGTGCCAGCAGTGCAACTAGCGGGAGAGTCCACGAGCAGTACTTC,CASSATSGRVHEQYF
TRBV29-1,TRBJ1-1,14,-,-,TGCAGCGCTTGGGAAGGGGAAGGGGTAACTGAAGCTTTCTTT,CSAWEGEGVTEAFF
TRBV15,TRBJ1-2,15,-,-,TGTGCCACCAGCAGGGCAGCGGGGGAGGTCGATGGCTACACCTTC,CATSRAAGEVDGYTF
TRBV24-1,TRBJ2-5,15,few,-,TGTGCCACCAGTGATTTGCAATCCGGTGCGGAGACCCAGTACTTC,CATSDLQSGAETQYF
TRBV5-1,TRBJ1-1,14,few,-,TGCGCCAGCAGCTTGGAGGTCTGGAACACTGAAGCTTTCTTT,CASSLEVWNTEAFF
TRBV10-3,TRBJ2-2,15,many,TRBD1,TGTGCCATCAGCCGAGACAGGGTTCGGACCGGGGAGCTGTTTTTT,CAISRDRVRTGELFF